The next 19 T cell receptor beta chains were all read from a single sample in a study of T cells in localized non-small cell lung cancer. Method: immunoSEQ multiplex PCR; TCRdb's copy keeps in-frame clones and lacks some. The sample shows roughly 89,000 clones, roughly 88% of them seen only once. The source was PBMCs, collected before any cancer treatment. The receptors derive from a woman aged 35 to 70 with stage II squamous cell lung carcinoma.

This rearrangement joins TRBV6-1 to TRBJ1-3, with a weak D call TRBD1 (6 bases). V was cut by 8 bases and J by 0 bases, with 14 bases left in between. Germline V gives CDR1 MNHNS, CDR2 SASEGT. CDR3 length equals 15 residues. The DNA of the CDR3 is TGTGCCAGCGGCACGGGACACCTCTCTGGAAACACCATATATTTT. This encodes CASGTGHLSGNTIYF.

This chain joins TRBV30 and TRBJ2-1; 10 positions agree with TRBD2. The CDR3 consists of 14 residues. V lost 0 bases and J lost 9; bases outside the gene matches: 5. Per the germline V gene, CDR1 is GTSNPN and CDR2 is SVGIG (reference sequence). CDR3 in DNA: TGTGCCTGGAGTGTAGCGGGAGGGCAGGGTGAGCAGTTCTTC. It yields the protein CAWSVAGGQGEQFF.

This clone was counted ten times or more. The rearrangement links TRBV7-2 to TRBJ1-2, with unresolved D. V was shortened by 0 bases and J by 4 bases, with 9 bases between the two germline ends. The CDR3 has 14 residues. Germline lookup yields CDR1 SGHTA and CDR2 FQGNSA. The CDR3 sequence: CASSLAQRFYGYTF. The CDR3 nucleotides are TGTGCCAGCAGCTTAGCTCAGCGATTCTATGGCTACACCTTC.

The chain has TRBV5-1 and TRBJ2-3, with no clear D. The ends were cut back, 4 bases at V and 3 bases at J, with 6 bases in the middle. The CDR3 is 12 amino acids. Germline CDR1 and CDR2: SGHRS and YFSETQ. CDR3 DNA sequence: TGCGCCAGCAGCCTAACAACAGATACGCAGTATTTT. This translates into CASSLTTDTQYF.

CDR3 DNA sequence: TGCAGCGTTGACGACATAACCCCACAGGGAGGCGAAGCTTTCTTT. The encoded protein is CSVDDITPQGGEAFF. This rearrangement joins TRBV29-1 to TRBJ1-1; D may be TRBD1 (6 bases). Germline V gene lookup returns CDR1 SQVTM and CDR2 ANQGSEA. The CDR3 runs 15 residues. Trimming took 3 bases from V and 8 from J, leaving 22 bases between them. Supplemented by reference TRBV29-1 and TRBJ1-1, the full variable domain reads SAVISQKPSRDICQRGTSLTIQCQVDSQVTMMFWYRQQPGQSLTLIATANQGSEATYESGFVIDKFPISRPNLTFSTLTVSNMSPEDSSIYLCSVDDITPQGGEAFFGQGTRLTVV.

V is TRBV29-1 and J is TRBJ1-2; 7 bases align to TRBD1. Germline loops: CDR1 SQVTM, CDR2 ANQGSEA. Losses at the gene ends were 6 bases for V and 6 bases for J; bases not matched to a gene: 10. This CDR3 comprises 13 residues. The CDR3: CSVPFGQVDGYTF. Written as DNA, the CDR3 is TGCAGCGTACCCTTCGGACAGGTGGATGGCTACACCTTC.

V usage is TRBV11-2 and J usage is TRBJ2-3; D is possibly TRBD1 (5 bases). Trimming stripped 5 bases from V and 7 bases from J, with 10 bases between. Germline CDR1 reads SGHAT; CDR2 reads FQNNGV. The CDR3 extends over 12 amino acids. The CDR3 is CASSHDSHTQYF. The CDR3 DNA follows: TGTGCCAGCAGCCACGACAGTCATACGCAGTATTTT.

DNA for the CDR3: TGTGCCAGCAGTGTGGGCGTTAATTCACCCCTCCACTTT. Protein: CASSVGVNSPLHF. This chain links TRBV6-1 with TRBJ1-6; D remains unclear. This CDR3 has 13 residues. The V and J ends lost 4 bases and 6 bases respectively, with 7 bases between them. Germline assignment: CDR1 MNHNS and CDR2 SASEGT.

The rearrangement joins TRBV6-1 to TRBJ2-5, with TRBD2 matching over 12 bases. This CDR3 spans 15 amino acids. The V gene's germline CDR1 is MNHNS and CDR2 SASEGT. V trimming: 7 bases; J trimming: 5 bases; junction bases outside the gene matches: 8. As DNA, the CDR3 is TGTGCCAGCATACTAGCGGGAGGCCCGTGGGAGACCCAGTACTTC. Encoded protein: CASILAGGPWETQYF.

The chain joins TRBV6-1 to TRBJ1-1; TRBD1 is a possible D gene (5 bases). The CDR3 is 14 amino acids. Germline-derived CDR1 and CDR2 are MNHNS and SASEGT. V dropped 2 bases and J dropped 7 bases, with 14 bases sitting between them. DNA of the CDR3: TGTGCCAGCAGTGAAAGGACCGAGGGGATTGAAGCTTTCTTT. Amino acids: CASSERTEGIEAFF.

The table lists this clone with a count of one. The J gene is TRBJ2-1, the V gene TRBV6-4; 7 bases match TRBD1. V shed 6 bases and J 3 bases; nucleotides not matched to a gene: 8. From germline, CDR1 is MRHNA and CDR2 SNTAGT. The CDR3 length is 15 residues. CDR3 residues: CASRLQAGGYNEQFF. The CDR3 nucleotides are TGTGCCAGCAGACTACAAGCAGGGGGCTACAATGAGCAGTTCTTC.

The rearrangement links TRBV19 to TRBJ1-5; unclear D gene. From germline, CDR1 is LNHDA and CDR2 SQIVND (reference sequence). The germline V and J ends were trimmed by 5 bases and 0 bases, with 20 bases remaining between them. This CDR3 spans 18 amino acids. Here the CDR3 reads CASSLGVTRSYSNQPQHF. In DNA form, the CDR3 reads TGTGCCAGTAGTCTCGGCGTCACCCGATCTTATAGCAATCAGCCCCAGCATTTT.

The J gene is TRBJ2-3, the V gene TRBV5-4; 9 bases match TRBD2. V trimming: 9 bases; J trimming: 4 bases; junction bases outside the gene matches: 9. The CDR3 loop spans 14 amino acids. Germline V gives CDR1 SGHNT, CDR2 YYREEE (reference sequence). CDR3 amino acids: CATTSGPGADTQYF. For the CDR3, the DNA is TGTGCCACCACTAGCGGGCCGGGGGCAGATACGCAGTATTTT.

J is TRBJ2-1 and V is TRBV5-1; the match to TRBD2 covers 9 bases. This CDR3 comprises 14 residues. Trimming took 4 bases from V and 7 from J; bases not matched to a gene: 6. From germline, CDR1 is SGHRS and CDR2 YFSETQ. The CDR3 loop is CASSPGTSRNEQFF. The CDR3 nucleotides read TGCGCCAGCAGCCCCGGGACTAGCCGAAATGAGCAGTTCTTC.

The V gene is TRBV18, the J gene TRBJ1-2; 8 positions match TRBD1. Germline trimming cut 2 bases from V and 8 bases from J; bases unmatched to any gene: 10. Germline V lookup: CDR1 KGHSH, CDR2 LQKENI. CDR3 length: 15 amino acids. The CDR3 here is CASSPALRQGNGYTF. The DNA of the CDR3 is TGTGCCAGCTCACCAGCGCTACGACAGGGGAACGGCTACACCTTC. Using reference TRBV18 and TRBJ1-2 for the parts outside the CDR3, the full variable domain is NAGVMQNPRHLVRRRGQEARLRCSPMKGHSHVYWYRQLPEEGLKFMVYLQKENIIDESGMPKERFSAEFPKEGPSILRIQQVVRGDSAAYFCASSPALRQGNGYTFGSGTRLTVV.

This clone was seen a single time. The chain recombines TRBV5-5 with TRBJ2-7; D possibly corresponds to TRBD1 (5 bases). This CDR3 is built from 13 residues. The ends were cut back, 4 bases at V and 9 bases at J, with 17 bases in the middle. The germline V gene encodes CDR1 SGHKS and CDR2 YYEKEE (reference sequence). For the CDR3, the DNA is TGTGCCAGCAGCCCTGACAGCATTAAGGTGCAGTACTTC. Translated, it gives CASSPDSIKVQYF.

CDR3 sequence: CASSIEGAGAAGANVLTF. In DNA, the CDR3 is TGTGCCAGTAGTATAGAGGGAGCAGGGGCTGCTGGGGCCAACGTCCTGACTTTC. This chain connects TRBV19 to TRBJ2-6; possibly TRBD1 for D (6 bases). The V and J ends lost 0 bases and 2 bases respectively, with 14 bases between them. This CDR3 comprises 18 residues. Germline lookup yields CDR1 LNHDA and CDR2 SQIVND (reference sequence).

The genes are TRBV5-6 and TRBJ2-5; TRBD1 matches 8 bases. V dropped 2 bases and J dropped 5; count of bases not matched to a gene: 5. The CDR3 runs to 14 residues. Looked up from germline, CDR1 is SGHDT and CDR2 is YYEEEE. This chain's CDR3 is CASSFWDRRETQYF. The CDR3 nucleotides are TGTGCCAGCAGCTTTTGGGACAGGCGGGAGACCCAGTACTTC.

The chain combines TRBV28 with TRBJ1-4; 7 bases map to TRBD1. With V trimmed by 5 bases and J by 5 bases, 17 bases remained unmatched. There are 18 residues in the CDR3. Germline loops: CDR1 MDHEN, CDR2 SYDVKM. The DNA of the CDR3 is TGTGCCAGCAGTCCCCCTAGACAGGGCGGGGGCCAAAATGAAAAACTGTTTTTT. Residues: CASSPPRQGGGQNEKLFF.